This T cell receptor beta chain was sequenced in a study of blood T cell repertoires in COVID-19. The wider study: Collection of acute and convalescent COVID-19 samples took place in the United States, Italy and Spain. In each case, the material was cDNA or gDNA derived from T cells, B-cell-depleted T cells, or PBMCs.

Unmatched junction bases numbered 1, after V lost 3 bases and J lost 5 bases. Germline V gives CDR1 KGHDR, CDR2 SFDVKD. The CDR3 is 14 residues long. In the authors' workflow: For nucleated cells, counts were estimated from reference gene primer amplification. TCRdb's table, derived via immunoSEQ multiplex PCR, lists solely in-frame clones and lacks some. Clone size and V and J calls were adopted from that table, with D and trimming inferred from the DNA. The repertoire consists of about 68,000 clones, with 65% to 90% occurring once and the leading ten covering approximately 1.5%. The TCR comes from a woman aged 60-70 years with acute or convalescent COVID-19. The sample taken for sequencing was peripheral blood. The chain recombines TRBV24-1 with TRBJ2-2, with TRBD1 identical over 8 bases. The chain's CDR3 is CATSDTGGTGELFF. CDR3 DNA: TGTGCCACCAGTGATACAGGGGGGACCGGGGAGCTGTTTTTT.